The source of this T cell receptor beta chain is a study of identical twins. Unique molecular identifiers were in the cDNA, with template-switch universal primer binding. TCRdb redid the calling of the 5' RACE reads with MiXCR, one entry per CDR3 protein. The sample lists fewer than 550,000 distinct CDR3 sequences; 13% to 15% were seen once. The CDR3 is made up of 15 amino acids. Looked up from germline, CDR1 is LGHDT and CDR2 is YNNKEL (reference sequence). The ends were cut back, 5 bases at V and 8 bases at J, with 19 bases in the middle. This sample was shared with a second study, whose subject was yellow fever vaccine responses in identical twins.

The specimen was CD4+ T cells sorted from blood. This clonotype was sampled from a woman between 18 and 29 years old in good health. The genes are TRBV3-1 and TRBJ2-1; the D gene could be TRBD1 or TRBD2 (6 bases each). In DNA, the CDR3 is TGTGCCAGCAGCGACCTTGGGTCAAGGGGGGATGAGCAGTTCTTC. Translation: CASSDLGSRGDEQFF.